Detailed here is one T cell receptor beta chain. Its cognate antigen is unknown. The PCR ran on 60 Vbeta and 13 Jbeta primers. Libraries were prepared by immunoSEQ multiplex PCR; TCRdb keeps only in-frame clonotypes and omits some of them. Among more than 90,000 clones listed, roughly 75% were seen once. The data were obtained in a study of cytomegalovirus exposure and HLA in healthy donors. Regarding the study as a whole: Only CMV serostatus was available as immune exposure information.

Trimming removed 1 base from V and 1 base from J, with 11 bases in between. The length of the CDR3 is 15 residues. CDR1 and CDR2 (germline): SGHTA, FQGNSA. The chain is built from TRBV7-2 and TRBJ2-7; possible D gene TRBD2, 5 bases. The sequencing sample was made of PBMCs. The sequence came from an older woman in good health and CMV-seronegative. The CDR3 reads CASSLGGSRSYEQYF. CDR3 coding DNA: TGTGCCAGCAGCTTAGGAGGGTCCCGATCCTACGAGCAGTACTTC.